The 28 T cell receptor beta chains listed next were all sequenced from one sample in a study of T cell responses to AZD1222 COVID-19 vaccine. Only in-frame clones appear in the TCRdb table, and some are missing; sequencing was by immunoSEQ multiplex PCR. The table has tens of thousands of clones, 87% seen once. Here the sequenced sample was peripheral blood, taken on day 0 of AZD1222 vaccination. The receptors derive from an adult in good health.

The rearrangement uses TRBV5-4 and TRBJ1-6; 7 positions agree with TRBD1. Germline V gene data show CDR1 as SGHNT and CDR2 as YYREEE (reference sequence). V trimming: 4 bases; J trimming: 4 bases; junction bases outside the gene matches: 2. CDR3 size: 14 residues. As DNA, the CDR3 is TGTGCCAGCAGCCTGGGACAGTATAATTCACCCCTCCACTTT. It specifies CASSLGQYNSPLHF.

This clone occurred once. This chain links TRBV19 with TRBJ1-4; maybe TRBD1 (5 bases). CDR1 LNHDA and CDR2 SQIVND come from the germline V gene (reference sequence). V lost 5 bases to trimming and J lost 7 bases, with 17 bases between them. CDR3 size: 15 residues. The CDR3 DNA reads TGTGCCAGTAGTGTTCGACAGCCTGGGGGTGAAAAACTGTTTTTT. As protein: CASSVRQPGGEKLFF.

The rearrangement links TRBV24-1 to TRBJ1-2; D is unclear. Per germline, CDR1 KGHDR and CDR2 SFDVKD. The CDR3 is 12 amino acids. With 7 bases removed from V and 4 bases from J, the gap between germline ends came to 9 bases. CDR3 nucleotides: TGTGCCACCAGCGCGTCTGCCTATGGCTACACCTTC. Translation gives CATSASAYGYTF.

The V and J genes are TRBV2 and TRBJ1-2; 7 positions agree with TRBD1. This CDR3 is built from 15 residues. Looked up from germline, CDR1 is SNHLY and CDR2 is FYNNEI. Unmatched junction bases numbered 4, after V lost 1 base and J lost 2 bases. The CDR3: CASSEGRGLNYGYTF. In nucleotides, the CDR3 is TGTGCCAGCAGTGAAGGGAGGGGGCTAAACTATGGCTACACCTTC.

V and J are TRBV20-1 and TRBJ1-5, with 9 bases identical to TRBD1. The germline V gene encodes CDR1 DFQATT and CDR2 SNEGSKA (reference sequence). Unmatched junction bases numbered 5, after V lost 3 bases and J lost 5 bases. The length of the CDR3 is 14 residues. The CDR3 is CSASGTGMYQPQHF. The CDR3, as DNA: TGCAGTGCTAGTGGGACAGGGATGTATCAGCCCCAGCATTTT.

This sequence joins TRBV7-9 and TRBJ2-1; TRBD1 is a possible D gene (5 bases). Between the trimmed V and J ends, which lost 5 bases and 0 bases, there was a span of 17 bases. The CDR3 has 17 amino acids. Per the germline V gene, CDR1 is SEHNR and CDR2 is FQNEAQ (reference sequence). CDR3 in DNA: TGTGCCAGCAGCGGCTGGTCTATTGGGGCCTCCTACAATGAGCAGTTCTTC. This translates into CASSGWSIGASYNEQFF.

This chain links TRBV11-2 with TRBJ2-7; D remains ambiguous. From germline, CDR1 is SGHAT and CDR2 FQNNGV. Trimming cost V 5 bases and J 3 bases, with 11 bases left between them. The CDR3 sequence is 13 residues long. The CDR3 spells CASSRSPLYEQYF. The CDR3 bases are TGTGCCAGCAGCCGGTCCCCCCTCTACGAGCAGTACTTC.

V and J are TRBV27 and TRBJ1-1; no firm D call. Germline V gene sequence: CDR1 MNHEY, CDR2 SMNVEV (reference sequence). The V and J ends lost 6 bases and 6 bases respectively, with 23 bases between them. The CDR3 has 16 amino acids. The CDR3 sequence is CASSPLPSRADPEAFF. In DNA form, the CDR3 reads TGTGCCAGCAGCCCACTCCCTTCCCGGGCGGATCCTGAAGCTTTCTTT.

The chain joins TRBV5-4 to TRBJ1-1; D gene uncertain. This CDR3 spans 14 amino acids. The V end lost 4 bases, the J end lost 1 base, and 11 bases lay between the germline ends. CDR1 and CDR2 (germline): SGHNT, YYREEE (reference sequence). CDR3 sequence: CASSAPRGNTEAFF. In DNA, the CDR3 is TGTGCCAGCAGCGCCCCACGGGGGAACACTGAAGCTTTCTTT. The variable domain in full, with the rest retrieved from reference TRBV5-4 and TRBJ1-1, is ETGVTQSPTHLIKTRGQQVTLRCSSQSGHNTVSWYQQALGQGPQFIFQYYREEENGRGNFPPRFSGLQFPNYSSELNVNALELDDSALYLCASSAPRGNTEAFFGQGTRLTVV.

This clone was observed a single time. The V call is TRBV29-1, the J call TRBJ1-2; D is unresolved. CDR1 SQVTM and CDR2 ANQGSEA come from the germline V gene. The CDR3 consists of 16 residues. Trimming removed 2 bases from V and 6 bases from J, with 22 bases in between. CDR3 protein: CSVEMMGLGPNHGYTF. CDR3 sequence (DNA): TGCAGCGTTGAAATGATGGGGTTGGGTCCGAACCATGGCTACACCTTC.

The V and J genes are TRBV7-3 and TRBJ2-2, with D unclear. CDR3 length equals 11 residues. The V and J ends lost 5 bases and 7 bases respectively, with 5 bases between them. Germline loops: CDR1 SGHTA, CDR2 FQGTGA. CDR3 in amino acids: CASSTGGELFF. CDR3 nucleotides: TGTGCCAGCAGCACCGGCGGGGAGCTGTTTTTT.

Only a few counts were recorded for this clone. This CDR3 reads CASRLNRGSPLHF. The DNA of the CDR3 is TGCGCCAGCAGACTGAACAGGGGTTCACCCCTCCACTTT. The rearrangement links TRBV5-1 to TRBJ1-6; 7 bases are a match to TRBD1. The CDR3 length is 13 residues. Germline CDR1 SGHRS, CDR2 YFSETQ. The V gene end was trimmed by 5 bases and the J gene end by 9 bases; junction bases not matched to a gene: 5.

This clone was recorded once. The chain uses TRBV5-5 and TRBJ1-1, with D hard to call. The CDR3 is 14 residues long. Trimming took 0 bases from V and 7 from J, leaving 13 bases between them. Germline loops: CDR1 SGHKS, CDR2 YYEKEE (reference sequence). For the CDR3, the DNA is TGTGCCAGCAGCTTGGAAGGGCTAGGGCTTGAAGCTTTCTTT. It is translated as CASSLEGLGLEAFF.

This chain links TRBV7-9 with TRBJ1-6; no clear D. CDR3 length: 13 residues. CDR1 and CDR2 from the germline V gene are SEHNR and FQNEAQ (reference sequence). V dropped 5 bases and J dropped 8 bases, with 10 bases sitting between them. In DNA form, the CDR3 reads TGTGCCAGCAGCCCTTTAACGCATTCACCCCTCCACTTT. It yields the protein CASSPLTHSPLHF.

The rearrangement joins TRBV28 to TRBJ1-4; D ambiguous. The CDR3 runs to 12 residues. CDR1 and CDR2 (germline): MDHEN, SYDVKM. Trimming took 7 bases from V and 3 from J, leaving 6 bases between them. The CDR3 DNA follows: TGTGCCAGCACCGCTCCTAATGAAAAACTGTTTTTT. Translated, it gives CASTAPNEKLFF.

This chain connects TRBV6-5 to TRBJ1-1; possibly TRBD1 for D (5 bases). Between the trimmed V and J ends, which lost 6 bases and 3 bases, there was a span of 17 bases. Per germline, CDR1 MNHEY and CDR2 SVGAGI. This CDR3 spans 15 amino acids. This CDR3 is CASSPHLSGYTEAFF. The CDR3 DNA reads as TGTGCCAGCAGCCCCCACCTCTCAGGGTACACTGAAGCTTTCTTT.

V is TRBV12-3 or TRBV12-4 and J is TRBJ1-2, with 9 nucleotides matching TRBD1. CDR3 length: 12 residues. V lost 5 bases, J lost 14 bases, and 9 bases stayed unmatched. The CDR3 bases are TGTGCCAGCAGTCGGGACAGGGTCTCGGCTACCTTC. Its protein is CASSRDRVSATF.

This clone was picked up one time. The sample contains more than one DNA sequence encoding this CDR3. The chain recombines TRBV9 with TRBJ2-3, with D possibly matching TRBD1 (5 bases). The CDR3 sequence is 18 residues long. The V gene's germline CDR1 is SGDLS and CDR2 YYNGEE. V gave up 0 bases and J gave up 2 bases, with 19 bases separating them. The CDR3 protein is CASSVDWGANFYTDTQYF. CDR3 in DNA: TGTGCCAGCAGCGTAGATTGGGGCGCGAACTTCTACACAGATACGCAGTATTTT.

This chain connects TRBV4-1 to TRBJ1-4; D perhaps matches TRBD1 (6 bases). CDR1 MGHRA and CDR2 YSYEKL come from the germline V gene. This CDR3 comprises 13 residues. V was cut by 4 bases and J by 7 bases, with 10 bases left in between. DNA of the CDR3: TGCGCCAGCAGCCCCGGAGGGGGTGAAAAACTGTTTTTT. Its translation: CASSPGGGEKLFF.

The chain couples TRBV12-5 to TRBJ2-4, with D possibly matching TRBD1 (6 bases). The V end lost 0 bases, the J end lost 3 bases, and 24 bases lay between the germline ends. The CDR3 consists of 20 residues. Germline V gene sequence: CDR1 LGHNT, CDR2 FRNRAP. The CDR3 nucleotides are TGTGCTAGTGGTTTGGTACTCAGGGGTTTCAGGGGTGAGGGCAAAAACATTCAGTACTTC. It encodes CASGLVLRGFRGEGKNIQYF.

This clone was seen once. V usage is TRBV6-5 and J usage is TRBJ2-5, with TRBD2 identical over 8 bases. There are 15 residues in the CDR3. Looked up from germline, CDR1 is MNHEY and CDR2 is SVGAGI. The V and J ends lost 4 bases and 7 bases, in that order; junction bases with no gene match: 11. The CDR3 DNA follows: TGTGCCAGCAGTTCTCGACTCGGGGGGGAAGGGACCCAGTACTTC. The encoded protein is CASSSRLGGEGTQYF.

The chain links TRBV19 to TRBJ1-1; D gene unclear. There are 12 residues in the CDR3. With 7 bases removed from V and 3 bases from J, the gap between germline ends came to 9 bases. Germline values: CDR1 LNHDA, CDR2 SQIVND (reference sequence). The CDR3 region has the DNA TGTGCCAGTAAAGAGAGGTACACTGAAGCTTTCTTT. Its protein is CASKERYTEAFF.

The gene calls are TRBV9 and TRBJ1-1; maybe TRBD1 (5 bases). V was shortened by 4 bases and J by 0 bases, with 16 bases between the two germline ends. This CDR3 region has 16 residues. The germline V gene encodes CDR1 SGDLS and CDR2 YYNGEE. The CDR3 nucleotides are TGTGCCAGCAGCTCTAACCCCGGGACCGTGAACACTGAAGCTTTCTTT. The encoded protein is CASSSNPGTVNTEAFF.

The J gene is TRBJ2-3, the V gene TRBV18; the match to TRBD2 covers 9 bases. Germline assignment: CDR1 KGHSH and CDR2 LQKENI. V shed 8 bases and J 0 bases; nucleotides not matched to a gene: 6. The CDR3 is made up of 15 amino acids. The CDR3 loop is CASRGGALSTDTQYF. As DNA, the CDR3 is TGTGCCAGCCGCGGGGGGGCACTTAGCACAGATACGCAGTATTTT.

V gene TRBV7-3 combines with J gene TRBJ1-2, with a possible D match to TRBD1 (5 bases). V shed 4 bases and J shed 8 bases, with 17 bases lying between them. Per the germline V gene, CDR1 is SGHTA and CDR2 is FQGTGA. The CDR3 consists of 14 residues. CDR3 DNA sequence: TGTGCCAGCAGCTGGGGCCGGCATTCCGAAGGCTACACCTTC. Translating it yields CASSWGRHSEGYTF.

The CDR3 region has the DNA TGTGCCAGCCGAGACAGCCTATGGAATAACTATGGCTACACCTTC. Translated, it gives CASRDSLWNNYGYTF. This chain uses TRBV19 with TRBJ1-2, with D perhaps matching TRBD1 (5 bases). This CDR3 is built from 15 residues. Between the trimmed V and J ends, which lost 9 bases and 1 base, there was a span of 18 bases. Germline lookup yields CDR1 LNHDA and CDR2 SQIVND (reference sequence). The full variable domain, completed using reference TRBV19 and TRBJ1-2, is DGGITQSPKYLFRKEGQNVTLSCEQNLNHDAMYWYRQDPGQGLRLIYYSQIVNDFQKGDIAEGYSVSREKKESFPLTVTSAQKNPTAFYLCASRDSLWNNYGYTFGSGTRLTVV.

V and J are TRBV19 and TRBJ2-4; D unclear. This CDR3 spans 13 amino acids. Between the trimmed V and J ends, which lost 9 bases and 7 bases, there was a span of 16 bases. CDR1 and CDR2 from the germline V gene are LNHDA and SQIVND (reference sequence). CDR3 in amino acids: CASSRALKNIQYF. As DNA, the CDR3 is TGTGCCAGCTCCCGGGCCCTAAAGAACATTCAGTACTTC.

The chain carries TRBV7-3 and TRBJ2-7; 7 bases are a match to TRBD2. J was trimmed by 5 bases and V by 3 bases; bases with no gene match: 4. Germline V CDR1 and CDR2: SGHTA, FQGTGA. This CDR3 is built from 13 residues. This CDR3 is CASSFTGGDEQYF. CDR3 sequence (DNA): TGTGCCAGCAGCTTTACGGGGGGTGACGAGCAGTACTTC. The variable domain in full, completed from reference TRBV7-3 and TRBJ2-7, reads GAGVSQTPSNKVTEKGKYVELRCDPISGHTALYWYRQSLGQGPEFLIYFQGTGAADDSGLPNDRFFAVRPEGSVSTLKIQRTERGDSAVYLCASSFTGGDEQYFGPGTRLTVT.